This T cell receptor beta chain was sequenced during a study of T cell responses to AZD1222 COVID-19 vaccine. Whole-study findings and limits: Reportedly, nearly half the spike-specific TCRs target unmutated variant regions. Distributed over spike, vaccine-associated CD4 TCRs predominated at 160-218 and 743-854.

Measured with immunoSEQ multiplex PCR; TCRdb has only the in-frame clones, and not every one. The table shows about 150,000 clones, with just over 90% occurring only once. Worth noting for this clone: The target antigen is unknown.

Source: peripheral blood, taken on day 0 of AZD1222 vaccination. This receptor was taken from an adult in good health.

CDR3 sequence reads: CASSSTLAGGYEQYF. In DNA form, the CDR3 reads TGTGCCAGCAGCTCTACTCTAGCGGGAGGGTACGAGCAGTACTTC. V gene TRBV7-2 combines with J gene TRBJ2-7; 12 bases map to TRBD2. The length of the CDR3 is 15 residues. Germline V CDR1 and CDR2: SGHTA, FQGNSA. The ends lost 4 bases at V and 4 bases at J; junction bases unmatched: 5. The variable domain in full, with the rest retrieved from reference TRBV7-2 and TRBJ2-7, is GAGVSQSPSNKVTEKGKDVELRCDPISGHTALYWYRQSLGQGLEFLIYFQGNSAPDKSGLPSDRFSAERTGGSVSTLTIQRTQQEDSAVYLCASSSTLAGGYEQYFGPGTRLTVT.